A single sample is the source of the 12 T cell receptor beta chains below, sequenced in a study of shared clonotypes between healthy human individuals. Data came from immunoSEQ multiplex PCR; TCRdb stores just in-frame clones and leaves some out. Among approximately 2.5 million clones listed, more than 90% were seen once. The sample comprised naive CD4+ T cells sorted from blood. Subset given: CD45RA+ positively selected. These receptors were taken from a young man in good health.

In regard to this clone: Additional DNA sequences in this sample encode the identical CDR3. The chain employs TRBV19 and TRBJ2-7; 11 nucleotides align to TRBD1. Unmatched junction bases numbered 4, after V lost 9 bases and J lost 3 bases. Germline V gene lookup returns CDR1 LNHDA and CDR2 SQIVND (reference sequence). CDR3 length: 13 amino acids. CDR3 residues: CASRGQGDYEQYF. The CDR3 region has the DNA TGTGCCAGCCGGGGACAGGGGGACTACGAGCAGTACTTC.

CDR3 protein: CASTTQREPQHF. The CDR3 region has the DNA TGTGCCAGTACCACGCAACGGGAGCCCCAGCATTTT. This chain links TRBV19 with TRBJ1-5; D remains ambiguous. There are 12 residues in the CDR3. Looked up from germline, CDR1 is LNHDA and CDR2 is SQIVND (reference sequence). The V end was cut by 7 bases, the J end by 8 bases, with 12 bases between.

This clone was seen just once. This rearrangement joins TRBV21-1 to TRBJ1-2; the D call of TRBD1 is as the table states it, not checked on the DNA. TRBV21-1 is given as a pseudogene. This CDR3 has 17 residues. CDR3 coding DNA: TGTGCCAGCAGCTTAAAAAAAGGGCGGAGGGGGCAGCGTGGCTACACCTTC. This encodes CASSLKKGRRGQRGYTF.

Details on this clone: Other DNA variants within this sample encode the same CDR3. V gene TRBV25-1 combines with J gene TRBJ2-1; TRBD2 matches at 8 bases. Germline V CDR1 and CDR2: MGHDK, SYGVNS. The CDR3 loop spans 15 amino acids. The J segment lost 4 bases and the V segment lost 1 base, leaving 3 bases of the junction unmatched. The CDR3 protein is CASSESGGAYNEQFF. In DNA form, the CDR3 reads TGTGCCAGCAGTGAATCGGGGGGGGCTTACAATGAGCAGTTCTTC.

The chain links TRBV6-1 to TRBJ2-4; 12 nucleotides agree with TRBD2. The CDR3 consists of 16 residues. Germline-derived CDR1 and CDR2 are MNHNS and SASEGT. After removal of 1 base from V and 6 bases from J, the junction contained 4 bases not matched to a gene. CDR3 loop: CASSEGLAGVGNIQYF. The CDR3, as DNA: TGTGCCAGCAGTGAAGGACTAGCGGGGGTGGGAAACATTCAGTACTTC.

The V and J genes are TRBV11-2 and TRBJ1-1; 10 bases line up with TRBD1. Germline values: CDR1 SGHAT, CDR2 FQNNGV. Trimming took 5 bases from V and 3 from J; bases not matched to a gene: 6. This CDR3 region has 15 residues. The CDR3 region is CASSPGTGAYTEAFF. The CDR3 region has the DNA TGTGCCAGCAGCCCAGGGACAGGGGCGTACACTGAAGCTTTCTTT.

Worth noting for this clone: The same CDR3 also results from other DNA sequences found in this sample. V gene TRBV6-5 combines with J gene TRBJ2-3; 8 bases line up with TRBD2. The CDR3 extends over 14 amino acids. Germline V gene sequence: CDR1 MNHEY, CDR2 SVGAGI. Trimming cost V 5 bases and J 3 bases; bases outside gene matches: 4. The CDR3 bases are TGTGCCAGCAGTCGGGGGGGCTTTACAGATACGCAGTATTTT. Translated: CASSRGGFTDTQYF.

For this clone: At the DNA level, this CDR3 is encoded by other sequences in the same sample as well. The chain carries TRBV5-1 and TRBJ2-1; D gene uncertain. This CDR3 comprises 14 residues. Germline V gives CDR1 SGHRS, CDR2 YFSETQ. Between the trimmed V and J ends, which lost 0 bases and 1 base, there was a span of 5 bases. The CDR3 DNA reads as TGCGCCAGCAGCTTGGACGGATCCTACAATGAGCAGTTCTTC. It codes for CASSLDGSYNEQFF.

The V call is TRBV30, the J call TRBJ1-4; D is unclear. Per the germline V gene, CDR1 is GTSNPN and CDR2 is SVGIG (reference sequence). With 3 bases removed from V and 5 bases from J, the gap between germline ends came to 13 bases. CDR3 length equals 14 residues. DNA of the CDR3: TGTGCCTGGAGGACCGCTGCCGGGAATGAAAAACTGTTTTTT. It specifies CAWRTAAGNEKLFF.

The chain employs TRBV5-1 and TRBJ1-3; D gene unclear. The CDR3 sequence is 13 residues long. CDR1 is SGHRS and CDR2 is YFSETQ in the germline V gene. V was cut by 4 bases and J by 11 bases, with 16 bases left in between. The CDR3 coding sequence is TGCGCCAGCAGCCCGACGGGGTTGGTCTCCATATATTTT. Its protein is CASSPTGLVSIYF.

The DNA for the CDR3 is TGTGCCAGCAGTTTAGCCAGGGGCGAGCAGTACTTC. It is translated as CASSLARGEQYF. The rearrangement links TRBV28 to TRBJ2-7, with D perhaps matching TRBD1 (6 bases). This CDR3 is built from 12 residues. Germline loops: CDR1 MDHEN, CDR2 SYDVKM. V dropped 2 bases and J dropped 6 bases, with 8 bases sitting between them.

The chain carries TRBV11-2 and TRBJ2-1; D ambiguous. The CDR3 runs to 12 residues. Trimming removed 2 bases from V and 6 bases from J, with 5 bases in between. CDR1 and CDR2 from the germline V gene are SGHAT and FQNNGV. CDR3 in DNA: TGTGCCAGCAGCTTACGGCTCAATGAGCAGTTCTTC. This encodes CASSLRLNEQFF. Combining the CDR3 with reference TRBV11-2 and TRBJ2-1 gives the whole variable domain EAGVAQSPRYKIIEKRQSVAFWCNPISGHATLYWYQQILGQGPKLLIQFQNNGVVDDSQLPKDRFSAERLKGVDSTLKIQPAKLEDSAVYLCASSLRLNEQFFGPGTRLTVL.